The next 25 T cell receptor beta chains were all read from a single sample in a study of T cells in Graves' hyperthyroidism and ophthalmopathy. TCR beta CDR3 sequences were amplified from RNA transcripts. HTBI primers were used for first-round RT-PCR of the TCR CDR3. One entry per CDR3 protein, called by TCRdb with MiXCR from the multiplex PCR reads. Of 300,000 to 500,000 distinct CDR3 sequences in the sample, more than 13% were seen once. Source material: blood. These receptors all stem from a man aged 45-65 years with Graves' ophthalmopathy.

Written as DNA, the CDR3 is TGCAGTGTCGCGCAGGGTATGGGTCAGCCCCAGCATTTT. Its protein product is CSVAQGMGQPQHF. The V call is TRBV20-1, the J call TRBJ1-5; a weak D match, TRBD1 (5 bases). Germline CDR1 and CDR2: DFQATT and SNEGSKA (reference sequence). This CDR3 comprises 13 residues. V dropped 7 bases and J dropped 6 bases, with 16 bases sitting between them.

Ten or more counts support this clonotype. The rearrangement joins TRBV7-6 to TRBJ2-1, with D unresolved. Trimming removed 1 base at V and 5 bases at J, with 9 bases between. This CDR3 contains 14 residues. The germline gives CDR1 SGHVS, CDR2 FNYEAQ. This CDR3 reads CASSLVTLDNEQFF. CDR3 nucleotide sequence: TGTGCCAGCAGCTTAGTAACCCTAGACAATGAGCAGTTCTTC.

This clonotype appeared many times. The rearrangement links TRBV28 to TRBJ2-1; D possibly corresponds to TRBD1 (6 bases). CDR1 MDHEN and CDR2 SYDVKM come from the germline V gene. The CDR3 extends over 16 amino acids. V lost 7 bases, J lost 0 bases, and 16 bases lay in between. CDR3 in amino acids: CASTLNRASSYNEQFF. In nucleotides, the CDR3 is TGTGCCAGCACCCTGAACAGGGCTAGCTCCTACAATGAGCAGTTCTTC.

This chain joins TRBV15 and TRBJ1-5; D may be TRBD1 (5 bases). Germline-derived CDR1 and CDR2 are LNHNV and YYDKDF (reference sequence). V was shortened by 0 bases and J by 0 bases, with 6 bases between the two germline ends. CDR3 length equals 15 residues. CDR3 DNA sequence: TGTGCCACCAGCAGAGAAAGGGGTAGCAATCAGCCCCAGCATTTT. Translation: CATSRERGSNQPQHF.

A few counts support this clonotype. The V call is TRBV7-6, the J call TRBJ2-5, with D hard to call. Germline-derived CDR1 and CDR2 are SGHVS and FNYEAQ. There are 15 residues in the CDR3. V lost 7 bases and J 2 bases, leaving 17 bases between the germline ends. The CDR3 coding sequence is TGTGCCAGCACTTCAAAGCGAGCAGTACAAGAGACCCAGTACTTC. It yields the protein CASTSKRAVQETQYF.

This clonotype was seen repeatedly, ten times or more. The V and J genes are TRBV2 and TRBJ2-7, with D uncertain. Germline V gene data show CDR1 as SNHLY and CDR2 as FYNNEI. CDR3 length equals 16 residues. V gave up 2 bases and J gave up 1 base, with 15 bases separating them. Here the CDR3 reads CASSESSSKYSYEQYF. The CDR3, as DNA: TGTGCCAGCAGTGAATCCAGCAGCAAATATTCCTACGAGCAGTACTTC. The variable domain in full, completed from reference TRBV2 and TRBJ2-7, reads EPEVTQTPSHQVTQMGQEVILRCVPISNHLYFYWYRQILGQKVEFLVSFYNNEISEKSEIFDDQFSVERPDGSNFTLKIRSTKLEDSAMYFCASSESSSKYSYEQYFGPGTRLTVT.

CDR3 in DNA: TGTGCCAGCAGCCACCGGACGCGGAGCCACACAGATACGCAGTATTTT. Protein: CASSHRTRSHTDTQYF. The rearrangement uses TRBV7-9 and TRBJ2-3, with D hard to call. The V and J ends lost 5 bases and 2 bases respectively, with 17 bases between them. Germline V gives CDR1 SEHNR, CDR2 FQNEAQ (reference sequence). The CDR3 length is 16 residues.

A remark on this clonotype: This clone may be a read error of a much larger clone one base away. The V call is TRBV24-1, the J call TRBJ2-1; 8 nucleotides line up with TRBD1. Germline V CDR1 and CDR2: KGHDR, SFDVKD. The CDR3 has 13 residues. The CDR3 is CPTVGQGNNEQFF. The CDR3 DNA is TGTCCCACCGTTGGACAGGGTAATAATGAGCAGTTCTTC.

The chain joins TRBV19 to TRBJ1-1, with D possibly TRBD1 on 5 matching bases. Germline CDR1 and CDR2: LNHDA and SQIVND (reference sequence). V was pared by 6 bases and J by 1 base, with 12 bases between. The CDR3 covers 14 residues. The CDR3 protein is CASSSSRGNTEAFF. CDR3 nucleotides: TGTGCCAGTAGCTCATCAAGGGGGAACACTGAAGCTTTCTTT.

This clonotype was found many times. The chain joins TRBV5-1 to TRBJ2-7, with no clear D. The CDR3 runs 14 residues. Germline CDR1 and CDR2: SGHRS and YFSETQ. Deletions cut 4 bases from V and 0 bases from J, with 11 bases between. The CDR3 coding sequence is TGCGCCAGCAGCCCAGGTGGATCCTCCTACGAGCAGTACTTC. It yields the protein CASSPGGSSYEQYF.

The table lists this clonotype with many counts. V gene TRBV28 combines with J gene TRBJ1-2; a possible D gene is TRBD1 (5 bases). Germline V gives CDR1 MDHEN, CDR2 SYDVKM. This CDR3 region has 11 residues. The V and J ends lost 1 base and 10 bases respectively, with 7 bases between them. The CDR3: CASSLSRAYTF. CDR3 DNA sequence: TGTGCCAGCAGTTTATCCAGGGCCTACACCTTC.

This clonotype has a count of ten or more. The chain recombines TRBV12-3 or TRBV12-4 with TRBJ1-3, with 8 bases that match TRBD1. The V segment lost 3 bases and the J segment 1 base; nucleotides outside the gene matches: 5. The CDR3 length is 16 residues. This CDR3 reads CASSLSGQGSGNTIYF. CDR3 DNA: TGTGCCAGCAGTTTGTCAGGACAGGGATCTGGAAACACCATATATTTT.

The genes are TRBV7-6 and TRBJ2-1, with D unresolved. Per the germline V gene, CDR1 is SGHVS and CDR2 is FNYEAQ. There are 12 residues in the CDR3. Trimming cost V 2 bases and J 8 bases, with 7 bases left between them. The CDR3 sequence is CASSLISHEQFF. CDR3 in DNA: TGTGCCAGCAGCTTAATTAGTCATGAGCAGTTCTTC. Full variable domain (missing parts from reference TRBV7-6 and TRBJ2-1): GAGVSQSPRYKVTKRGQDVALRCDPISGHVSLYWYRQALGQGPEFLTYFNYEAQQDKSGLPNDRFSAERPEGSISTLTIQRTEQRDSAMYRCASSLISHEQFFGPGTRLTVL.

The chain combines TRBV18 with TRBJ2-7; D gene unclear. Trimming removed 2 bases at V and 3 bases at J, with 14 bases between. CDR3 length equals 15 residues. Germline loops: CDR1 KGHSH, CDR2 LQKENI. The CDR3 DNA follows: TGTGCCAGCTCACCAGGCGCACAGTCAATCTACGAGCAGTACTTC. Protein product: CASSPGAQSIYEQYF.

In its sample, this clonotype was seen many times. The rearrangement joins TRBV28 to TRBJ2-1; no definite D call. Germline values: CDR1 MDHEN, CDR2 SYDVKM. The CDR3 contains 15 residues. V dropped 6 bases and J dropped 2 bases, with 14 bases sitting between them. The chain's CDR3 is CASSHDIGAYNEQFF. DNA for the CDR3: TGTGCCAGCAGCCACGACATTGGGGCCTACAATGAGCAGTTCTTC.

The genes are TRBV6-1 and TRBJ1-4; TRBD1 matches at 7 bases. This CDR3 has 15 amino acids. CDR1 and CDR2 (germline): MNHNS, SASEGT. V shed 5 bases and J 6 bases; nucleotides not matched to a gene: 9. In DNA, the CDR3 is TGTGCCAGCAGTCACGGGGACAGACGTCATGAAAAACTGTTTTTT. This encodes CASSHGDRRHEKLFF.

The J gene is TRBJ2-3, the V gene TRBV19; D assignment may be TRBD1 or TRBD2 (5 bases each). Germline V gene lookup returns CDR1 LNHDA and CDR2 SQIVND (reference sequence). This CDR3 comprises 14 residues. The ends were cut back, 11 bases at V and 8 bases at J, with 23 bases in the middle. CDR3 residues: CAGSPMGDPPTQYF. As DNA, the CDR3 is TGTGCCGGTTCGCCTATGGGGGACCCCCCTACGCAGTATTTT.

The sample holds a few counts of this clonotype. The chain couples TRBV19 to TRBJ2-7; weak D call: TRBD1 (6 bases). This CDR3 region has 13 residues. Germline CDR1 is LNHDA and CDR2 is SQIVND (reference sequence). Trimming shortened V by 6 bases and J by 3 bases, and 12 bases separated the two germline ends. CDR3 protein: CASSGKQGYEQYF. The CDR3 DNA reads TGTGCCAGTAGCGGTAAACAGGGCTACGAGCAGTACTTC.

Points on this clonotype: This may be a read error: a much more frequent sequence differs by one nucleotide. The CDR3 loop reads CANSKTGTRLTGELFF. For the CDR3, the DNA is TGTGCCAACAGCAAAACCGGGACTAGACTCACCGGGGAGCTGTTTTTT. V gene TRBV7-9 combines with J gene TRBJ2-2; 8 nucleotides agree with TRBD2. This CDR3 comprises 16 residues. Germline V gene sequence: CDR1 SEHNR, CDR2 FQNEAQ (reference sequence).

This clonotype was detected a few times. V gene TRBV29-1 combines with J gene TRBJ1-1; D unresolved. The CDR3 runs 13 residues. Trimming removed 6 bases at V and 0 bases at J, with 11 bases between. Germline V lookup: CDR1 SQVTM, CDR2 ANQGSEA. In nucleotides, the CDR3 is TGCAGCGTCTGCGACGGGGTGAACACTGAAGCTTTCTTT. Its protein product is CSVCDGVNTEAFF.

The J gene is TRBJ2-2, the V gene TRBV15; TRBD2 aligns across 8 bases. Germline CDR1 LNHNV, CDR2 YYDKDF (reference sequence). This CDR3 comprises 16 residues. V lost 3 bases to trimming and J lost 7 bases; unmatched junction nucleotides: 10. CDR3 coding DNA: TGTGCCACCAGCAGCCAAAGAGCGGGGGCGGGCGGGGAGCTGTTTTTT. Protein sequence: CATSSQRAGAGGELFF.

This clonotype appeared a single time. The rearrangement joins TRBV28 to TRBJ2-1; D is undetermined. Per germline, CDR1 MDHEN and CDR2 SYDVKM. This CDR3 has 12 amino acids. The germline V and J ends were trimmed by 5 bases and 6 bases, with 8 bases remaining between them. For the CDR3, the DNA is TGTGCCAGCAGTCCCCTGTTCAATGAGCAGTTCTTC. This codes for CASSPLFNEQFF.

This clonotype appeared many times. V usage is TRBV28 and J usage is TRBJ2-7, with 14 positions matching TRBD2. Trimming cost V 1 base and J 4 bases; bases outside gene matches: 3. In germline, CDR1 is MDHEN, CDR2 SYDVKM. The CDR3 contains 16 residues. The CDR3 region is CASSLLGLAGVYEQYF. In DNA form, the CDR3 reads TGTGCCAGCAGTTTATTGGGACTAGCGGGAGTTTACGAGCAGTACTTC.

The chain couples TRBV28 to TRBJ2-1, with unresolved D. V lost 6 bases and J lost 8, with 23 bases in between. Germline CDR1 is MDHEN and CDR2 is SYDVKM. The CDR3 length is 16 residues. CDR3 nucleotides: TGTGCCAGCAGGGTCGATGGAGTTGGTTTTTTGGATGAGCAGTTCTTC. This translates into CASRVDGVGFLDEQFF.

This clonotype showed up many times. This rearrangement joins TRBV30 to TRBJ1-1; D gene uncertain. The CDR3 has 14 residues. Trimming took off 0 bases at V and 0 bases at J, with 8 bases between the two ends. Germline CDR1 and CDR2: GTSNPN and SVGIG (reference sequence). The DNA of the CDR3 is TGTGCCTGGAGTGTGCCCAGACTGAACACTGAAGCTTTCTTT. Its translation: CAWSVPRLNTEAFF.